These 13 T cell receptor beta chains came from one sample sequenced in a study of cytomegalovirus exposure and HLA in healthy donors. Produced via immunoSEQ multiplex PCR; TCRdb's table is partial and in-frame only. The sample records 100,000 to 150,000 clones, roughly nine tenths being singletons. Sequenced sample: PBMCs. The receptors come from a woman aged 18-29 years in good health and CMV-seronegative.

V is TRBV2 and J is TRBJ2-7, with TRBD1 as a possible D gene (6 bases). Trimming pared 5 bases from V and 1 base from J, leaving 9 bases between. The CDR3 is 13 amino acids. Germline V gene lookup returns CDR1 SNHLY and CDR2 FYNNEI. The DNA for the CDR3 is TGTGCCAGCAGTATGGGACATTCCTACGAGCAGTACTTC. Amino acids: CASSMGHSYEQYF. Variable domain in full (rest from reference TRBV2 and TRBJ2-7): EPEVTQTPSHQVTQMGQEVILRCVPISNHLYFYWYRQILGQKVEFLVSFYNNEISEKSEIFDDQFSVERPDGSNFTLKIRSTKLEDSAMYFCASSMGHSYEQYFGPGTRLTVT.

This clone was observed once. The sample carries other DNA sequences with the same CDR3. The V call is TRBV5-6, the J call TRBJ1-5; D call uncertain. The CDR3 has 12 amino acids. The germline CDR1 and CDR2 sequences are SGHDT and YYEEEE. V was cut by 1 base and J by 6 bases, with 5 bases left in between. DNA of the CDR3: TGTGCCAGCAGCTTGCGAGGTCAGCCCCAGCATTTT. Protein sequence: CASSLRGQPQHF.

J is TRBJ1-3 and V is TRBV6-1, with a possible D match to TRBD1 (6 bases). Trimming shortened V by 5 bases and J by 0 bases, and 11 bases separated the two germline ends. CDR1 is MNHNS and CDR2 is SASEGT in the germline V gene. The CDR3 sequence is 15 residues long. CDR3 region: CASSRRTDSGNTIYF. In DNA, the CDR3 is TGTGCCAGCAGTCGAAGGACAGACTCTGGAAACACCATATATTTT.

The V call is TRBV19, the J call TRBJ2-1; no clear D. V shed 5 bases and J shed 0 bases, with 11 bases lying between them. Germline CDR1 reads LNHDA; CDR2 reads SQIVND (reference sequence). This CDR3 spans 15 amino acids. Here the CDR3 DNA reads TGTGCCAGTAGTGAAACTTGGAGCTCCTACAATGAGCAGTTCTTC. Amino acid sequence: CASSETWSSYNEQFF.

J is TRBJ1-1 and V is TRBV27; perhaps TRBD1 as D (5 bases). Germline lookup yields CDR1 MNHEY and CDR2 SMNVEV (reference sequence). CDR3 length: 13 residues. V shed 9 bases and J shed 3 bases, with 14 bases lying between them. The CDR3 loop is CASGRGWDTEAFF. CDR3 DNA: TGTGCCAGTGGAAGGGGATGGGACACTGAAGCTTTCTTT.

This chain connects TRBV19 to TRBJ2-3; possibly TRBD1 for D (5 bases). The germline V gene has CDR1 LNHDA and CDR2 SQIVND (reference sequence). V lost 5 bases and J lost 2, with 14 bases in between. This CDR3 has 15 amino acids. CDR3: CASSVGQTVTDTQYF. The CDR3 DNA is TGTGCCAGTAGTGTTGGTCAGACAGTCACAGATACGCAGTATTTT.

The V gene is TRBV19, the J gene TRBJ1-2, with 7 positions matching TRBD1. This CDR3 is 18 amino acids long. V lost 3 bases to trimming and J lost 2 bases; unmatched junction nucleotides: 15. Germline V lookup: CDR1 LNHDA, CDR2 SQIVND (reference sequence). The CDR3 nucleotides are TGTGCCAGTAGTATCGTGGAACGGCTGGGACAGACGAACTATGGCTACACCTTC. It is translated as CASSIVERLGQTNYGYTF.

The chain employs TRBV18 and TRBJ2-1, with 10 bases aligning to TRBD2. The V gene's germline CDR1 is KGHSH and CDR2 LQKENI. Trimming removed 3 bases from V and 6 bases from J; junction bases left unmatched: 5. The CDR3 runs to 15 residues. CDR3 sequence: CASSPSGGKTNEQFF. Here the CDR3 DNA reads TGTGCCAGCTCACCTAGCGGGGGGAAAACCAATGAGCAGTTCTTC.

CDR3 nucleotide sequence: TGTGCCAGCAGTGAATCTGTGAATCAGCCCCAGCATTTT. This sequence encodes CASSESVNQPQHF. The V gene is TRBV25-1, the J gene TRBJ1-5; D gene ambiguous. Trimming shortened V by 1 base and J by 4 bases, and 5 bases separated the two germline ends. This CDR3 is built from 13 residues. The germline gives CDR1 MGHDK, CDR2 SYGVNS.

CDR3 residues: CASSFSLSAYNEQFF. CDR3 nucleotides: TGCGCCAGCAGCTTTTCACTAAGCGCCTACAATGAGCAGTTCTTC. The V and J genes are TRBV5-1 and TRBJ2-1, with unresolved D. CDR3 length: 15 amino acids. Germline loops: CDR1 SGHRS, CDR2 YFSETQ. V shed 2 bases and J shed 2 bases, with 11 bases lying between them.

The chain has TRBV2 and TRBJ1-5; D is undetermined. The CDR3 is made up of 14 amino acids. V was cut by 2 bases and J by 5 bases, with 10 bases left in between. In germline, CDR1 is SNHLY, CDR2 FYNNEI. The CDR3, as DNA: TGTGCCAGCAGTGAATCGGTCGGGGATCAGCCCCAGCATTTT. Translating it yields CASSESVGDQPQHF.

This clone is a singleton in its sample. This chain connects TRBV19 to TRBJ1-1, with 8 bases matching TRBD1. With V trimmed by 7 bases and J by 5 bases, 9 bases remained unmatched. Germline V lookup: CDR1 LNHDA, CDR2 SQIVND (reference sequence). This CDR3 is 14 amino acids long. The CDR3 DNA follows: TGTGCCAGTACCACGGACAGGGTCATTACTGAAGCTTTCTTT. It yields the protein CASTTDRVITEAFF.

J is TRBJ1-2 and V is TRBV7-8; no firm D call. Germline V gene data show CDR1 as SGHVS and CDR2 as FQNEAQ. V dropped 5 bases and J dropped 5 bases, with 12 bases sitting between them. This CDR3 has 13 amino acids. CDR3 in DNA: TGTGCCAGCAGCCCGGGGTCCTCTTATGGCTACACCTTC. It is translated as CASSPGSSYGYTF.